Below, 23 T cell receptor beta chains from the same sample are listed, as sequenced in a study of PD-1 blockade in classical Hodgkin lymphoma. Clones were sequenced by immunoSEQ multiplex PCR, and TCRdb holds only the in-frame ones, with some missing. The sample holds some 58,000 clones; about 90% are singletons and the top ten take 9% to 12%. Time point specified: cycle 4 day 1 (C4D1), after less than 7 weeks of nivolumab. All patients relapsed after autologous stem cell transplantation, and brentuximab vedotin exposure varied. The sequences come from peripheral blood mononuclear cells (PBMCs), collected before the fourth cycle of nivolumab. The receptor set was obtained from a human donor with classical Hodgkin lymphoma.

The chain employs TRBV5-4 and TRBJ2-1, with D possibly being TRBD2 (6 bases). V was cut by 3 bases and J by 0 bases, with 13 bases left in between. Germline CDR1 and CDR2: SGHNT and YYREEE (reference sequence). The CDR3 has 16 amino acids. The chain's CDR3 is CASSSEGTPSYNEQFF. CDR3 coding DNA: TGTGCCAGCAGCTCGGAGGGGACCCCCTCCTACAATGAGCAGTTCTTC.

The chain carries TRBV27 and TRBJ2-2; D assignment may be TRBD1 or TRBD2 (5 bases each). There are 16 residues in the CDR3. V was clipped by 7 bases and J by 5 bases, with 20 bases between them. Germline lookup yields CDR1 MNHEY and CDR2 SMNVEV (reference sequence). CDR3 in amino acids: CASMGVSNLRTGELFF. The CDR3 DNA reads as TGTGCCAGCATGGGGGTATCGAACCTCAGGACCGGGGAGCTGTTTTTT.

The chain combines TRBV18 with TRBJ2-7; possibly TRBD1 or TRBD2 for D (5 bases each). This CDR3 comprises 14 residues. Looked up from germline, CDR1 is KGHSH and CDR2 is LQKENI. V dropped 3 bases and J dropped 2 bases, with 11 bases sitting between them. In DNA form, the CDR3 reads TGTGCCAGCTCACCCCGGGACCGACCCTACGAGCAGTACTTC. It encodes CASSPRDRPYEQYF.

V and J are TRBV11-3 and TRBJ2-1, with D possibly TRBD2 on 5 matching bases. V dropped 3 bases and J dropped 6 bases, with 15 bases sitting between them. From germline, CDR1 is SGHNT and CDR2 YENEEA. The CDR3 runs 15 residues. This CDR3 reads CASSFGLTSGNEQFF. Written as DNA, the CDR3 is TGTGCCAGCAGCTTCGGACTTACTTCTGGCAATGAGCAGTTCTTC.

The chain joins TRBV6-5 to TRBJ2-7; D is undetermined. The CDR3 covers 16 residues. Trimming left V 2 bases short and J 0 bases short, with 14 bases between. The V gene's germline CDR1 is MNHEY and CDR2 SVGAGI. The CDR3 here is CASSYAVMGSSYEQYF. In nucleotides, the CDR3 is TGTGCCAGCAGTTACGCTGTTATGGGAAGCTCCTACGAGCAGTACTTC.

The gene calls are TRBV10-2 and TRBJ1-6, with D maybe TRBD1 (5 bases). Germline V gene lookup returns CDR1 WSHSY and CDR2 SAAADI. V was shortened by 4 bases and J by 7 bases, with 11 bases between the two germline ends. The CDR3 spans 14 residues. CDR3 nucleotide sequence: TGCGCCAGCAGTGGGGGGAAGGGGAATTCACCCCTCCACTTT. This gives the protein CASSGGKGNSPLHF.

The chain has TRBV14 and TRBJ2-7, with D possibly being TRBD1 (6 bases). The CDR3 consists of 13 residues. Germline V gene lookup returns CDR1 SGHDN and CDR2 FVKESK. Trimming left V 4 bases short and J 3 bases short, with 10 bases between. The CDR3 loop reads CASSRGQIYEQYF. CDR3 nucleotide sequence: TGTGCCAGCAGCCGAGGACAGATCTACGAGCAGTACTTC. Full variable domain (remainder filled in from reference TRBV14 and TRBJ2-7): EAGVTQFPSHSVIEKGQTVTLRCDPISGHDNLYWYRRVMGKEIKFLLHFVKESKQDESGMPNNRFLAERTGGTYSTLKVQPAELEDSGVYFCASSRGQIYEQYFGPGTRLTVT.

The chain combines TRBV5-1 with TRBJ2-5; perhaps TRBD1 as D (5 bases). Judging by the DNA end, TRBJ2-7 fits better; the J call may be wrong. CDR3 length: 13 residues. Looked up from germline, CDR1 is SGHRS and CDR2 is YFSETQ. CDR3 sequence reads: CASSLTGFYEQYF. The CDR3 region has the DNA TGCGCCAGCAGCTTGACAGGTTTCTACGAGCAGTACTTC.

This rearrangement joins TRBV7-6 to TRBJ1-1, with D maybe TRBD1 (5 bases). Trimming left V 5 bases short and J 5 bases short, with 15 bases between. The CDR3 extends over 14 amino acids. Germline CDR1 SGHVS, CDR2 FNYEAQ. The CDR3 DNA reads as TGTGCCAGCAGCCCTATTCGGGGGGGGACTGAAGCTTTCTTT. Translating it yields CASSPIRGGTEAFF.

The V call is TRBV2, the J call TRBJ2-2, with 13 positions matching TRBD2. Germline trimming cut 4 bases from V and 7 bases from J; bases unmatched to any gene: 12. CDR1 SNHLY and CDR2 FYNNEI come from the germline V gene. This CDR3 has 18 residues. CDR3: CASSAGTSGAPGDGELFF. In DNA, the CDR3 is TGTGCCAGCAGTGCCGGGACTAGCGGGGCCCCTGGGGACGGGGAGCTGTTTTTT.

The chain has TRBV7-2 and TRBJ2-1, with 8 positions matching TRBD2. Germline V gives CDR1 SGHTA, CDR2 FQGNSA. The CDR3 contains 16 residues. V shed 0 bases, J shed 6 bases, and the junction held 7 bases outside the gene matches. The CDR3 DNA is TGTGCCAGCAGCTTAGCGCAGGCGGGGGGTTTCAATGAGCAGTTCTTC. It is translated as CASSLAQAGGFNEQFF.

The chain uses TRBV28 and TRBJ1-1; possible D gene TRBD1, 5 bases. Germline V lookup: CDR1 MDHEN, CDR2 SYDVKM. V was pared by 5 bases and J by 4 bases, with 17 bases between. The CDR3 runs 15 residues. The CDR3 DNA is TGTGCCAGCAGTCCTCTTGGGACTAGGGGCACTGAAGCTTTCTTT. It is translated as CASSPLGTRGTEAFF.

This clone appeared once. The chain recombines TRBV19 with TRBJ1-5; possible D gene TRBD1, 5 bases. CDR1 LNHDA and CDR2 SQIVND come from the germline V gene (reference sequence). V lost 4 bases to trimming and J lost 7 bases, with 20 bases between them. The CDR3 is 16 amino acids. CDR3 sequence (DNA): TGTGCCAGTAGTAGACCCCAACAGGTTTTTCCGCAGCCCCAGCATTTT. It codes for CASSRPQQVFPQPQHF.

The chain couples TRBV4-2 to TRBJ2-7, with no clear D. CDR1 LGHNA and CDR2 YNFKEQ come from the germline V gene. The CDR3 contains 12 residues. Trimming removed 4 bases from V and 5 bases from J, with 9 bases in between. The chain's CDR3 is CASSPPADEQYF. The CDR3 coding sequence is TGTGCCAGCAGCCCCCCTGCCGACGAGCAGTACTTC.

This chain uses TRBV6-1 with TRBJ2-7; 9 bases line up with TRBD1. The CDR3 contains 14 residues. V lost 11 bases and J lost 3; bases outside the gene matches: 11. Germline lookup yields CDR1 MNHNS and CDR2 SASEGT. The CDR3 reads CAHQSGTGNYEQYF. The CDR3 DNA is TGTGCCCACCAGTCGGGGACAGGGAACTACGAGCAGTACTTC.

This clone has only one observation. For the CDR3, the DNA is TGTGCCAGCAGCATTGTTCTAGGGGCCCCACCCCCGGACTATGGCTACACCTTC. Amino acid sequence: CASSIVLGAPPPDYGYTF. The chain links TRBV5-4 to TRBJ1-2; possibly TRBD1 for D (5 bases). V was trimmed by 4 bases and J by 3 bases, leaving 25 bases between them. CDR3 length: 18 residues. CDR1 and CDR2 from the germline V gene are SGHNT and YYREEE (reference sequence).

This clone was seen only once. The V call is TRBV6-6, the J call TRBJ2-1, with 10 nucleotides matching TRBD2. The CDR3 consists of 16 residues. The germline V gene encodes CDR1 MNHNY and CDR2 SVGAGI (reference sequence). Trimming at V came to 6 bases and at J to 10 bases, leaving 15 bases not matched to a gene. The CDR3 DNA follows: TGTGCCAGCAGAGCGACCGGGACTAGCGTTCCTGGAGAGCAGTTCTTC. Translated, it gives CASRATGTSVPGEQFF.

The chain combines TRBV27 with TRBJ2-2; D may be TRBD1 or TRBD2 (5 bases each). V lost 5 bases and J 1 base, leaving 14 bases between the germline ends. CDR3 length: 16 amino acids. Germline-derived CDR1 and CDR2 are MNHEY and SMNVEV (reference sequence). The CDR3 bases are TGTGCCAGCAGTCCCCCCGGGACCATGAACACCGGGGAGCTGTTTTTT. Amino acids: CASSPPGTMNTGELFF.

This clone was recorded once. J is TRBJ1-5 and V is TRBV7-6, with unresolved D. Trimming removed 0 bases at V and 0 bases at J, with 12 bases between. CDR1 and CDR2 (germline): SGHVS, FNYEAQ. The CDR3 extends over 17 amino acids. CDR3 region: CASSLAALGNSNQPQHF. The CDR3, as DNA: TGTGCCAGCAGCTTAGCGGCTTTAGGGAATAGCAATCAGCCCCAGCATTTT.

This chain links TRBV5-4 with TRBJ2-1; 7 bases align to TRBD2. The germline V gene has CDR1 SGHNT and CDR2 YYREEE (reference sequence). The CDR3 totals 14 residues. V shed 0 bases, J shed 9 bases, and the junction held 6 bases outside the gene matches. CDR3 protein: CASSLELRGSEQFF. The CDR3 bases are TGTGCCAGCAGCTTGGAGCTGCGGGGGTCTGAGCAGTTCTTC. The variable domain in full, with the rest retrieved from reference TRBV5-4 and TRBJ2-1, is ETGVTQSPTHLIKTRGQQVTLRCSSQSGHNTVSWYQQALGQGPQFIFQYYREEENGRGNFPPRFSGLQFPNYSSELNVNALELDDSALYLCASSLELRGSEQFFGPGTRLTVL.

The V gene is TRBV10-1, the J gene TRBJ2-5; 12 bases line up with TRBD2. There are 16 residues in the CDR3. J was trimmed by 4 bases and V by 4 bases; bases with no gene match: 7. Germline V gives CDR1 WNHNN, CDR2 SYGVQD (reference sequence). The CDR3 DNA is TGCGCCAGCAGTGGGGCTAGCGGGGGGGCCGGAGAGACCCAGTACTTC. Protein sequence: CASSGASGGAGETQYF.

The chain joins TRBV11-2 to TRBJ1-5; D gene uncertain. The CDR3 spans 13 residues. Trimming removed 2 bases at V and 5 bases at J, with 7 bases between. Germline assignment: CDR1 SGHAT and CDR2 FQNNGV. DNA of the CDR3: TGTGCCAGCAGCTTAACTCATGATCAGCCCCAGCATTTT. It specifies CASSLTHDQPQHF.

This CDR3 is CASSHTADRDSPLHF. The CDR3 DNA sequence: TGTGCCAGTTCTCATACAGCGGATAGGGATTCACCCCTCCACTTT. This chain connects TRBV19 to TRBJ1-6; D not resolved. This CDR3 has 15 amino acids. CDR1 and CDR2 (germline): LNHDA, SQIVND (reference sequence). V was trimmed by 8 bases and J by 8 bases, leaving 19 bases between them.